A single sample is the source of the 6 T cell receptor beta chains below, sequenced in a study of cytomegalovirus exposure and HLA in healthy donors. The PCR had 60 Vbeta and 13 Jbeta primers. TCRdb's copy holds only in-frame clones and misses some; the assay was immunoSEQ multiplex PCR. The sample includes some 67,000 clones, roughly 80% of them seen just once. Sequences were obtained from PBMCs. The origin of the receptors is a woman in her 30s in good health and CMV-seronegative.

This clone was seen a single time. The gene calls are TRBV2 and TRBJ1-3, with 8 bases matching TRBD1. The V and J ends lost 2 bases and 4 bases, in that order; junction bases with no gene match: 7. Germline CDR1 SNHLY, CDR2 FYNNEI. The CDR3 consists of 16 residues. CDR3 sequence (DNA): TGTGCCAGCAGTGAACAGGGGACAGGATCAGGAAACACCATATATTTT. Encoded protein: CASSEQGTGSGNTIYF.

This chain joins TRBV2 and TRBJ2-2; 9 nucleotides agree with TRBD1. The germline V gene encodes CDR1 SNHLY and CDR2 FYNNEI. The CDR3 runs 16 residues. V lost 6 bases, J lost 2 bases, and 7 bases stayed unmatched. The CDR3 DNA follows: TGTGCCAGCAGCCCCATGGACAGGGGTAACACCGGGGAGCTGTTTTTT. Amino acid sequence: CASSPMDRGNTGELFF.

The V and J genes are TRBV19 and TRBJ2-1; possibly TRBD1 for D (6 bases). Trimming removed 1 base at V and 5 bases at J, with 9 bases between. CDR3 size: 14 residues. Per germline, CDR1 LNHDA and CDR2 SQIVND (reference sequence). The DNA of the CDR3 is TGTGCCAGTAGTATAGGGGGGCTTGACAATGAGCAGTTCTTC. It is translated as CASSIGGLDNEQFF.

The DNA of the CDR3 is TGTGCCAGCAGAATCGAACCGGGACAGAGGTCCTACGAGCAGTACTTC. Translated, it gives CASRIEPGQRSYEQYF. V gene TRBV6-6 combines with J gene TRBJ2-7, with 7 nucleotides matching TRBD1. The CDR3 loop spans 16 amino acids. Germline CDR1 reads MNHNY; CDR2 reads SVGAGI (reference sequence). V was pared by 6 bases and J by 1 base, with 12 bases of the junction left unmatched.

This clone has only one observation. The rearrangement links TRBV27 to TRBJ1-1; TRBD1 agrees at 7 bases. The CDR3 has 13 residues. Per germline, CDR1 MNHEY and CDR2 SMNVEV (reference sequence). V was pared by 5 bases and J by 5 bases, with 5 bases of the junction left unmatched. Here the CDR3 DNA reads TGTGCCAGCAGTCAGGGGGTAAGGACTGAAGCTTTCTTT. Protein: CASSQGVRTEAFF.

V usage is TRBV11-3 and J usage is TRBJ2-7, with D tentatively TRBD2 (6 bases). Germline V gene sequence: CDR1 SGHNT, CDR2 YENEEA. The CDR3 is made up of 18 amino acids. The V end was cut by 2 bases, the J end by 2 bases, with 22 bases between. The DNA of the CDR3 is TGTGCCAGCAGCTTATCCCCATTATCACTGGCGGGGACCTACGAGCAGTACTTC. This encodes CASSLSPLSLAGTYEQYF.